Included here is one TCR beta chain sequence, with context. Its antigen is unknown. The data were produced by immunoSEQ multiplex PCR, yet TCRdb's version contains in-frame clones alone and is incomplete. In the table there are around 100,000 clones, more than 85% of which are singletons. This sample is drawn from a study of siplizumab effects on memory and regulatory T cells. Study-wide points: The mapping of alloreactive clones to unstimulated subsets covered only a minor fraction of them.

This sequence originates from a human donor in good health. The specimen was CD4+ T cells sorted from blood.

In nucleotides, the CDR3 is TGTGCCTGGAGTCCAACGGACAGGGGGCGCTTCTACACTGAAGCTTTCTTT. Protein sequence: CAWSPTDRGRFYTEAFF. The chain recombines TRBV30 with TRBJ1-1; the match to TRBD1 covers 11 bases. V was pared by 2 bases and J by 3 bases, with 11 bases of the junction left unmatched. The length of the CDR3 is 17 residues. CDR1 is GTSNPN and CDR2 is SVGIG in the germline V gene (reference sequence).